Detailed here is one TCR beta chain. The target antigen is unknown. The data were obtained in a study of T-cell memory formation after mild COVID-19. General study points: Contracting CD4+ clones sat mainly in CM and EM; CD8+ in EMRA.

TCRdb processed the 5' RACE reads anew with MiXCR; each CDR3 protein has one entry. The data contain 170,000 or so distinct CDR3 sequences, about 22% of them singletons. Germline V lookup: CDR1 SGHDT, CDR2 YYEEEE. This CDR3 is 16 amino acids long. With V trimmed by 1 base and J by 3 bases, 6 bases remained unmatched. The clonotype was recovered from an adult woman who had mild COVID-19 (a few samples of this study predate the infection). Cell type and time point are not known. The gene calls are TRBV5-6 and TRBJ2-3; 9 bases line up with TRBD2. Sequenced material: PBMCs or a T cell subset sorted from them (not recorded which). Written as DNA, the CDR3 is TGTGCCAGCAGCTTGTTAGCGGGAGTCGTTACAGATACGCAGTATTTT. It translates to CASSLLAGVVTDTQYF.